This entry is about one T cell receptor beta chain. This CDR3 region has 15 residues. The trim removed 6 bases at V and 4 bases at J, leaving 9 bases unmatched. CDR1 MDHEN and CDR2 SYDVKM come from the germline V gene. The data were taken from a study of cytomegalovirus exposure and HLA in healthy donors. Researchers ran the PCR with 60 Vbeta and 13 Jbeta primers. Profiling relied on immunoSEQ multiplex PCR, and the TCRdb table lists in-frame clones only, not all of them. Counted here are around 92,000 clones, under 85% occurring once; the ten biggest clones make up 3%. The chain joins TRBV28 to TRBJ2-5, with 9 bases fitting TRBD1. This sequence originates from a female donor in good health and CMV-seropositive. The sample consisted of PBMCs. The CDR3 DNA reads TGTGCCAGCAGCCAAAACAGGGGGCGCGGAGAGACCCAGTACTTC. Translated: CASSQNRGRGETQYF. The complete variable domain, with remaining parts taken from reference TRBV28 and TRBJ2-5, reads DVKVTQSSRYLVKRTGEKVFLECVQDMDHENMFWYRQDPGLGLRLIYFSYDVKMKEKGDIPEGYSVSREKKERFSLILESASTNQTSMYLCASSQNRGRGETQYFGPGTRLLVL.